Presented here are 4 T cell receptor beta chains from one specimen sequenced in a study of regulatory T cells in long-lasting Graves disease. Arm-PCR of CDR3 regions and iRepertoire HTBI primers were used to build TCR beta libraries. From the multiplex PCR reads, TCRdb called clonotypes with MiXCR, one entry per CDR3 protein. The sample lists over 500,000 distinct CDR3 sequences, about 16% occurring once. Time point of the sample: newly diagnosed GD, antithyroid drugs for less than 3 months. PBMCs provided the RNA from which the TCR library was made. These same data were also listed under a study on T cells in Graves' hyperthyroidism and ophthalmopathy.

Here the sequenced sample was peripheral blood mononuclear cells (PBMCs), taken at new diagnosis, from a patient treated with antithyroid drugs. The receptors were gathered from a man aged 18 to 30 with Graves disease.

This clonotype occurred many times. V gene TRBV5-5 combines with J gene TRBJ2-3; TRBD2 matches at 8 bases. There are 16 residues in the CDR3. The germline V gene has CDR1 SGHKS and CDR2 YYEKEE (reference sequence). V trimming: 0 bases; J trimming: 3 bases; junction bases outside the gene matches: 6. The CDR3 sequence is CASSLVPAGETDTQYF. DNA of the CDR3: TGTGCCAGCAGCTTGGTCCCAGCGGGAGAGACAGATACGCAGTATTTT.

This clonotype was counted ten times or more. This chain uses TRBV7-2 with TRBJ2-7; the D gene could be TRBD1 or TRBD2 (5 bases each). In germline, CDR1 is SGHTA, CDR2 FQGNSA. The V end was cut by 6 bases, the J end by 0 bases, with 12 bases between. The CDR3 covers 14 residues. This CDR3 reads CASSLGRTSYEQYF. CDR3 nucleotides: TGTGCCAGCAGTCTGGGACGGACCTCCTACGAGCAGTACTTC.

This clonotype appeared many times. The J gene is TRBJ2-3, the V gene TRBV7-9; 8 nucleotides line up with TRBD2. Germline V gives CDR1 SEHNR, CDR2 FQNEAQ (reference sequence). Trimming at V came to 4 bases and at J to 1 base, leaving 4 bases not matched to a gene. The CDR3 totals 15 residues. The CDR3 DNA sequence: TGTGCCAGCAGCTCGGGACTAGTTGGCACAGATACGCAGTATTTT. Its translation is CASSSGLVGTDTQYF. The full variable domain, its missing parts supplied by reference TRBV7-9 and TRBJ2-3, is DTGVSQNPRHKITKRGQNVTFRCDPISEHNRLYWYRQTLGQGPEFLTYFQNEAQLEKSRLLSDRFSAERPKGSFSTLEIQRTEQGDSAMYLCASSSGLVGTDTQYFGPGTRLTVL.

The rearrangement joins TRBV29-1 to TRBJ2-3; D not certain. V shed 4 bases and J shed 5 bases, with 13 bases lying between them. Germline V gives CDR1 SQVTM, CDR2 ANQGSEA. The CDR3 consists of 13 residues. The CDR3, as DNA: TGCAGCGTTGGCTCCCAGGAGAGAGATACGCAGTATTTT. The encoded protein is CSVGSQERDTQYF.